The clone carrying this TCR beta chain was seen a handful of times. The target antigen is unknown. This sample stems from a study of cytomegalovirus exposure and HLA in healthy donors. The CDR3 length is 14 residues. Germline lookup yields CDR1 SNHLY and CDR2 FYNNEI. V lost 6 bases, J lost 7 bases, and 19 bases lay in between. Study-wide findings and caveats: Being indistinguishable, some V segments were excluded, TRBV6-2 and TRBV6-3 among them. Sequencing likely produced, as an artifact, a cluster of highly shared sequence variants.

The PCR used 60 Vbeta and 13 Jbeta primers. This table comes from immunoSEQ multiplex PCR, and its TCRdb copy is limited to in-frame clones, with some not included. The sample comprises 110,000 or so clones, roughly 80% of which are singletons, and less than 6% rests with the top ten. The clonotype originates from a woman in her thirties in good health and CMV-seropositive. This sequence joins TRBV2 and TRBJ2-7, with D maybe TRBD1 (6 bases). The specimen was PBMCs. The CDR3 loop is CASRKGRQEREQYF. The CDR3 coding sequence is TGTGCCAGCAGGAAGGGTAGACAGGAAAGGGAGCAGTACTTC.